The 16 T cell receptor beta chains listed next were all sequenced from one sample in a study of cytomegalovirus exposure and HLA in healthy donors. The assay was immunoSEQ multiplex PCR, and TCRdb's table has in-frame clones only and misses some. Altogether tens of thousands of clones are present, 96% being singletons, with the ten largest covering around 5%. Sequencing used PBMCs. The receptors derive from a young woman in good health and CMV-seropositive.

The V and J genes are TRBV6-6 and TRBJ2-1; 9 positions match TRBD1. The germline V gene has CDR1 MNHNY and CDR2 SVGAGI (reference sequence). The trim removed 2 bases at V and 8 bases at J, leaving 10 bases unmatched. CDR3 length: 16 residues. The CDR3 region is CASSYTWTGEEYEQFF. The CDR3 nucleotides are TGTGCCAGCAGTTACACCTGGACAGGGGAGGAGTATGAGCAGTTCTTC.

V usage is TRBV7-8 and J usage is TRBJ2-1, with no clear D. V lost 5 bases, J lost 4 bases, and 12 bases lay in between. Germline assignment: CDR1 SGHVS and CDR2 FQNEAQ. The CDR3 covers 14 residues. The CDR3 coding sequence is TGTGCCAGCAGCCCCCAAACAGCTTACAATGAGCAGTTCTTC. It encodes CASSPQTAYNEQFF.

J is TRBJ1-2 and V is TRBV4-1; D might be TRBD1 (5 bases). Between the trimmed V and J ends, which lost 3 bases and 4 bases, there was a span of 21 bases. The CDR3 has 17 amino acids. Germline V CDR1 and CDR2: MGHRA, YSYEKL. CDR3 in amino acids: CASSHLQTTDFIYGYTF. The CDR3, as DNA: TGCGCCAGCAGCCATTTACAAACGACAGATTTTATCTATGGCTACACCTTC.

V and J are TRBV7-2 and TRBJ2-3; 10 bases are shared with TRBD2. The CDR3 is 14 amino acids. J was trimmed by 4 bases and V by 4 bases; bases with no gene match: 2. Germline V lookup: CDR1 SGHTA, CDR2 FQGNSA. In DNA form, the CDR3 reads TGTGCCAGCAGCTCTCTAGCGGGAGCAGATACGCAGTATTTT. Protein: CASSSLAGADTQYF.

The chain recombines TRBV21-1 with TRBJ1-5; TRBD1 is the table's D call and was not checked against the DNA. TRBV21-1 is reported as a pseudogene. CDR3 length: 16 amino acids. This chain's CDR3 is CASSKLPGQSNQPQHF. For the CDR3, the DNA is TGTGCCAGCAGCAAATTACCGGGACAGAGCAATCAGCCCCAGCATTTT.

This clone appeared a single time. The J gene is TRBJ2-7, the V gene TRBV30, with D possibly being TRBD1 (7 bases). The CDR3 is 14 amino acids. Germline V gene lookup returns CDR1 GTSNPN and CDR2 SVGIG (reference sequence). Trimming took 4 bases from V and 0 from J, leaving 13 bases between them. The DNA for the CDR3 is TGTGCCTGGATTCAGGGGGGTAGCTCCTACGAGCAGTACTTC. Translation gives CAWIQGGSSYEQYF. The full variable domain, completed using reference TRBV30 and TRBJ2-7, is SQTIHQWPATLVQPVGSPLSLECTVEGTSNPNLYWYRQAAGRGLQLLFYSVGIGQISSEVPQNLSASRPQDRQFILSSKKLLLSDSGFYLCAWIQGGSSYEQYFGPGTRLTVT.

The genes are TRBV23-1 and TRBJ2-4, with 9 bases fitting TRBD1. TRBV23-1 is an ORF; its function is uncertain. CDR3 size: 16 residues. The V and J ends lost 7 bases and 4 bases, in that order; junction bases with no gene match: 11. The CDR3 nucleotides read TGCGCCAGCACCCGAACTACAGGGGGCGCGAAAAACATTCAGTACTTC. Translation gives CASTRTTGGAKNIQYF.

The chain links TRBV28 to TRBJ2-1, with 8 positions matching TRBD1. In germline, CDR1 is MDHEN, CDR2 SYDVKM. Germline trimming cut 8 bases from V and 4 bases from J; bases unmatched to any gene: 16. CDR3 length equals 17 residues. The CDR3 region is CASFPGGQAPPYNEQFF. The DNA for the CDR3 is TGTGCCAGCTTCCCCGGGGGACAGGCCCCCCCTTACAATGAGCAGTTCTTC.

The rearrangement joins TRBV28 to TRBJ1-1; D might be TRBD1 (5 bases). Germline-derived CDR1 and CDR2 are MDHEN and SYDVKM. CDR3 length equals 13 residues. Trimming removed 8 bases at V and 0 bases at J, with 10 bases between. Here the CDR3 reads CASGQGLNTEAFF. CDR3 in DNA: TGTGCCAGCGGGCAGGGCCTGAACACTGAAGCTTTCTTT.

The chain couples TRBV27 to TRBJ1-1; no definite D call. CDR1 and CDR2 (germline): MNHEY, SMNVEV (reference sequence). This CDR3 region has 13 residues. Trimming removed 9 bases at V and 5 bases at J, with 16 bases between. CDR3 DNA: TGTGCCAGTTCGGCGGGAGGGAGAACTGAAGCTTTCTTT. Residues: CASSAGGRTEAFF.

This chain connects TRBV30 to TRBJ2-5; D might be TRBD2 (7 bases). The length of the CDR3 is 15 residues. Germline V gene sequence: CDR1 GTSNPN, CDR2 SVGIG (reference sequence). V gave up 3 bases and J gave up 5 bases, with 19 bases separating them. CDR3 nucleotide sequence: TGTGCCTGGAGACGTGGGGGGGCGGTAAGGGAGACCCAGTACTTC. Encoded protein: CAWRRGGAVRETQYF.

This sequence joins TRBV2 and TRBJ2-7, with 9 bases matching TRBD2. CDR1 SNHLY and CDR2 FYNNEI come from the germline V gene. The CDR3 runs to 15 residues. After removal of 9 bases from V and 5 bases from J, the junction contained 14 bases not matched to a gene. DNA of the CDR3: TGTGCCAGTCGCCTAAGGGTAGCGGGAGTAGACGAGCAGTACTTC. This translates into CASRLRVAGVDEQYF.

The chain carries TRBV6-6 and TRBJ2-5; 8 nucleotides align to TRBD1. The CDR3 has 13 residues. Looked up from germline, CDR1 is MNHNY and CDR2 is SVGAGI (reference sequence). Trimming cost V 5 bases and J 4 bases; bases outside gene matches: 3. The CDR3 region is CASSKTGAETQYF. The CDR3 nucleotides are TGTGCCAGCAGTAAGACAGGGGCAGAGACCCAGTACTTC.

The rearrangement links TRBV2 to TRBJ2-7; no definite D call. CDR3 length equals 11 residues. V was clipped by 5 bases and J by 3 bases, with 5 bases between them. Germline V CDR1 and CDR2: SNHLY, FYNNEI. The CDR3 here is CASSPYYEQYF. In DNA form, the CDR3 reads TGTGCCAGCAGTCCCTACTACGAGCAGTACTTC.

This rearrangement joins TRBV18 to TRBJ2-5; the match to TRBD1 covers 7 bases. CDR1 is KGHSH and CDR2 is LQKENI in the germline V gene. The CDR3 covers 15 residues. The V segment lost 6 bases and the J segment 0 bases; nucleotides outside the gene matches: 7. The CDR3 DNA reads TGTGCCAGCTCGGACCCCCAGGGGGACCAAGAGACCCAGTACTTC. Translation gives CASSDPQGDQETQYF. Drawing the rest from reference TRBV18 and TRBJ2-5, the complete variable domain is NAGVMQNPRHLVRRRGQEARLRCSPMKGHSHVYWYRQLPEEGLKFMVYLQKENIIDESGMPKERFSAEFPKEGPSILRIQQVVRGDSAAYFCASSDPQGDQETQYFGPGTRLLVL.

This chain connects TRBV28 to TRBJ1-1, with unresolved D. Germline CDR1 is MDHEN and CDR2 is SYDVKM. This CDR3 contains 13 residues. The V end was cut by 7 bases, the J end by 4 bases, with 13 bases between. The CDR3 loop is CASKSGVPTEAFF. The CDR3 DNA sequence: TGTGCCAGCAAGTCCGGGGTCCCCACTGAAGCTTTCTTT.